The entry below gives a single T cell receptor (beta chain) sequence along with its context. This sample stems from a study of blood T cell repertoires in COVID-19. Study-wide background: The United States, Italy and Spain supplied acute and convalescent COVID-19 samples.

Germline CDR1 reads SGHRS; CDR2 reads YFSETQ. This CDR3 comprises 13 residues. Trimming pared 4 bases from V and 8 bases from J, leaving 15 bases between. Measured with immunoSEQ multiplex PCR; TCRdb has only the in-frame clones, and not every one. The sample lists around 80,000 clones, over 65% occurring once. V usage is TRBV5-1 and J usage is TRBJ1-2; D ambiguous. What was sequenced was peripheral blood. The receptor was derived from a man aged 45 to 65 with active or convalescent COVID-19. The CDR3, as DNA: TGCGCCAGCAGCCCAGGTGTACCCCTAGGCTACACCTTC. Translation gives CASSPGVPLGYTF.